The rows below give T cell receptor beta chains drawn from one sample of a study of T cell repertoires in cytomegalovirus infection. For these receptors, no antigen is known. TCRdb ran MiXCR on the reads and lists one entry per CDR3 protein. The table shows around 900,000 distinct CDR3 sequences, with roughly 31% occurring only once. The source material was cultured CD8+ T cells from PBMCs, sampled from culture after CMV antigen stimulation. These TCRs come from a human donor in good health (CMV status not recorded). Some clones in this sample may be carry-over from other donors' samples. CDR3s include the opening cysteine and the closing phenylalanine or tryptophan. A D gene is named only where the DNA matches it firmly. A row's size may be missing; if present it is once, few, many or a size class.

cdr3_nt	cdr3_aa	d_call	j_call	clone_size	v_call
TGTGCCAGCAGCCCAAGACAGGGAGTCTACGAGCAGTACTTC	CASSPRQGVYEQYF	TRBD1	TRBJ2-7	many	TRBV7-9
TGTGCCAGCAGCTCACAGGGGTTAAGGGACGAGCAGTACTTC	CASSSQGLRDEQYF	TRBD1	TRBJ2-7	.	TRBV7-8
TGTGCCAGCAGCTTAGTTGGGGAGAACTATGGCTACACCTTC	CASSLVGENYGYTF	.	TRBJ1-2	few	TRBV7-9
TGTGCCAGTAGTTTTTTCTTAGACACCGGGGAGCTGTTTTTT	CASSFFLDTGELFF	.	TRBJ2-2	.	TRBV19
TGCGCCAGCAGTGAGTTTACAGAAAACACTGAAGCTTTCTTT	CASSEFTENTEAFF	.	TRBJ1-1	few	TRBV10-1
TGTGCCAGCAGCCTTAGCGGGGGCCCCGTAGATACGCAGTATTTT	CASSLSGGPVDTQYF	TRBD2	TRBJ2-3	few	TRBV7-6
TGCGCCAGCAGCCAAGATTCTACAGGGGTCTCCTGGGAGACCCAGTACTTC	CASSQDSTGVSWETQYF	TRBD1	TRBJ2-5	.	TRBV4-1
TGTGCCAGCAGCTTAGTTGGCGGGGGCCTCACAGATACGCAGTATTTT	CASSLVGGGLTDTQYF	.	TRBJ2-3	many	TRBV7-2
TGCGCCAGCAGCTTTCCAGGGGGAGTCACCGGGGAGCTGTTTTTT	CASSFPGGVTGELFF	TRBD1	TRBJ2-2	.	TRBV5-1
TGTGCCAGCCCCTCGGGACTCCTGAACACTGAAGCTTTCTTT	CASPSGLLNTEAFF	.	TRBJ1-1	once	TRBV6-5
TGTGCCAGCAGCTCCTTACTTCTGGAGACTGAAGCTTTCTTT	CASSSLLLETEAFF	.	TRBJ1-1	few	TRBV6-1
TGTGCCAGCAGTCCAGGAGAAGATAGCAATCAGCCCCAGCATTTT	CASSPGEDSNQPQHF	.	TRBJ1-5	few	TRBV27
TGTGCCAGCAGTTTACGCAGACTTCTAAGCTCTGGGGCCAACGTCCTGACTTTC	CASSLRRLLSSGANVLTF	.	TRBJ2-6	.	TRBV12-3/TRBV12-4
TGTGCCAGCAGCTTAGGGTACAGATACCAAGAGACCCAGTACTTC	CASSLGYRYQETQYF	.	TRBJ2-5	many	TRBV7-2
TGTGCCAGCAGTCGGACAGGGGTCAATCAGCCCCAGCATTTT	CASSRTGVNQPQHF	TRBD1	TRBJ1-5	.	TRBV12-3/TRBV12-4
TGTGCCAGCAGCTTCCGGGCCGCATTAGAGACCCAGTACTTC	CASSFRAALETQYF	.	TRBJ2-5	many	TRBV7-8
TGTGCCAGCAGCTTAGAAGGGGGGGCCTACACCGGGGAGCTGTTTTTT	CASSLEGGAYTGELFF	.	TRBJ2-2	.	TRBV7-2
TGCAGCGTTGAAGATGCCTCACTCAATGGGGGGTACGAGCAGTACTTC	CSVEDASLNGGYEQYF	.	TRBJ2-7	.	TRBV29-1
TGTGCCAACAGTCCGACGTTGGGGGGGCTGACAGATACGCAGTATTTT	CANSPTLGGLTDTQYF	.	TRBJ2-3	.	TRBV12-3/TRBV12-4
TGCGCCAGCAGCCAAGATTTTGGCAGCCCTAACTATGGCTACACCTTC	CASSQDFGSPNYGYTF	.	TRBJ1-2	few	TRBV4-1
TGCGCCAGCAGCCAAGCCCGGACAGGGCGGCGGGACAATGAGCAGTTCTTC	CASSQARTGRRDNEQFF	TRBD1	TRBJ2-1	.	TRBV4-1
TGTGTCAGCAGCTTTGACGTCGGAGAGCAGTACTTC	CVSSFDVGEQYF	.	TRBJ2-7	.	TRBV7-6
TGCGCCAGCAGCCAAGATCCCGTGACAAATGGTGGCTACACCTTC	CASSQDPVTNGGYTF	.	TRBJ1-2	.	TRBV4-3
TGTGCCAGCAGCTCGACCCCGGGGCCTGTCTACGAGCAGTACTTC	CASSSTPGPVYEQYF	.	TRBJ2-7	few	TRBV7-2
TGTGCCAGCAGCTTTTCCACGTTGACAGCAACTAATGAAAAACTGTTTTTT	CASSFSTLTATNEKLFF	.	TRBJ1-4	.	TRBV7-9
TGTGCCAGCAGCCAGCGGGGGAACCAAGAGACCCAGTACTTC	CASSQRGNQETQYF	TRBD2	TRBJ2-5	few	TRBV27
TGTGCCAGCAGCCCTCAACTAGCGGGGGGCTCAAGCTCCTACGAGCAGTACTTC	CASSPQLAGGSSSYEQYF	TRBD2	TRBJ2-7	many	TRBV7-6
TGTGCGAAGGACATGGGGGGGCAATCCACCGGGGAGCTGTTTTTT	CAKDMGGQSTGELFF	.	TRBJ2-2	.	TRBV2
TGTGCCAGCAGCTCCCCCCAACATTTCGAGAGACAAGAGACCCAGTACTTC	CASSSPQHFERQETQYF	.	TRBJ2-5	few	TRBV7-8
TGTGCCAGCCGATCCTCTCAGGGAATGGGTGGCTACACCTTC	CASRSSQGMGGYTF	.	TRBJ1-2	.	TRBV5-4